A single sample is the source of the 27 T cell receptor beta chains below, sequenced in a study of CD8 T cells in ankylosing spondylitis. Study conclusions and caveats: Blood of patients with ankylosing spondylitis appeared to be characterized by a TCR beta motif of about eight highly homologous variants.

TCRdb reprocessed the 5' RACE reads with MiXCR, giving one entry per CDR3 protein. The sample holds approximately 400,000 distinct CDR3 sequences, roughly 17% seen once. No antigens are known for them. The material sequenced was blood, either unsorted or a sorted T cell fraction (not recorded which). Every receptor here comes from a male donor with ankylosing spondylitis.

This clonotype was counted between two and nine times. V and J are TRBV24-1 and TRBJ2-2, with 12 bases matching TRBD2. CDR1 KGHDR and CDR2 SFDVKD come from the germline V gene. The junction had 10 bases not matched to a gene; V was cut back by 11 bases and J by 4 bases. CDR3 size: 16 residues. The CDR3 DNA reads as TGTGCCAGTGGTCTAGCGGGAGGGCCGGGCACCGGGGAGCTGTTTTTT. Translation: CASGLAGGPGTGELFF.

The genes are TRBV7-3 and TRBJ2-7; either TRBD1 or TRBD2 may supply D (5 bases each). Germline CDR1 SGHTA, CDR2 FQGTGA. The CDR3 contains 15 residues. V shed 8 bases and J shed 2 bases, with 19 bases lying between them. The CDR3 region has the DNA TGTGCCAGCCCCCCACGGGGACGGGAAACCTACGAGCAGTACTTC. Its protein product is CASPPRGRETYEQYF.

The CDR3 sequence is CASSYGQDTEAFF. For the CDR3, the DNA is TGTGCCAGCAGTTATGGACAGGACACTGAAGCTTTCTTT. The chain uses TRBV6-5 and TRBJ1-1, with 7 bases identical to TRBD1. From germline, CDR1 is MNHEY and CDR2 SVGAGI. Trimming took 3 bases from V and 3 from J; bases not matched to a gene: 1. This CDR3 contains 13 residues.

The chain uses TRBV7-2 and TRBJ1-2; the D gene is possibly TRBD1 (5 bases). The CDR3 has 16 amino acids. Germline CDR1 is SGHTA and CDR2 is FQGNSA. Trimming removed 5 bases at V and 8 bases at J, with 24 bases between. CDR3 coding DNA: TGTGCCAGCAGCGCCTCCGGGACCCTAAGCCACCGGGGCTACACCTTC. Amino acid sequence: CASSASGTLSHRGYTF.

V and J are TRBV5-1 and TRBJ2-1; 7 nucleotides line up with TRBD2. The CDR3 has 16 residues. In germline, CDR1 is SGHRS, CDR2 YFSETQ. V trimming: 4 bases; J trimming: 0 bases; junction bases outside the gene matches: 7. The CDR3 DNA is TGCGCCAGCAGCGGGAGGGGCCTGAGCTCCTACAATGAGCAGTTCTTC. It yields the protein CASSGRGLSSYNEQFF.

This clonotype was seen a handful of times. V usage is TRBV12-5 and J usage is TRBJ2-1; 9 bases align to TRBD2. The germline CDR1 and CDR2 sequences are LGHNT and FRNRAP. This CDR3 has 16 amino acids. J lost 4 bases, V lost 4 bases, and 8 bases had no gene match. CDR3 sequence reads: CASGSEVAGVYNEQFF. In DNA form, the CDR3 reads TGTGCTAGTGGTTCTGAGGTAGCGGGGGTGTACAATGAGCAGTTCTTC.

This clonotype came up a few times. CDR3 coding DNA: TGTGCCAGCAGCCTCCGACTAGTAGGTACAGATACGCAGTATTTT. It yields the protein CASSLRLVGTDTQYF. The J gene is TRBJ2-3, the V gene TRBV7-3, with a weak D call TRBD2 (6 bases). V lost 5 bases to trimming and J lost 3 bases, with 15 bases between them. The CDR3 is 15 residues long. Germline V gene sequence: CDR1 SGHTA, CDR2 FQGTGA. Filled out from reference TRBV7-3 and TRBJ2-3, the complete variable domain reads GAGVSQTPSNKVTEKGKYVELRCDPISGHTALYWYRQSLGQGPEFLIYFQGTGAADDSGLPNDRFFAVRPEGSVSTLKIQRTERGDSAVYLCASSLRLVGTDTQYFGPGTRLTVL.

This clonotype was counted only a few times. CDR3 DNA: TGTGCCAGCAGTTTAGGAGGGGCCGGCTATGGCTACACCTTC. The encoded protein is CASSLGGAGYGYTF. This chain connects TRBV12-3 or TRBV12-4 to TRBJ1-2; D possibly corresponds to TRBD1 (5 bases). There are 14 residues in the CDR3. Trimming shortened V by 1 base and J by 4 bases, and 10 bases separated the two germline ends.

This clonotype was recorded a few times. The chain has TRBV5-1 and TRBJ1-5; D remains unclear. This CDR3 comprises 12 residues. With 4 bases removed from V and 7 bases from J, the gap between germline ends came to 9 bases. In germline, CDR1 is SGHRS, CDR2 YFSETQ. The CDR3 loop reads CASSEKLQPQHF. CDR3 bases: TGCGCCAGCAGCGAGAAATTGCAGCCCCAGCATTTT.

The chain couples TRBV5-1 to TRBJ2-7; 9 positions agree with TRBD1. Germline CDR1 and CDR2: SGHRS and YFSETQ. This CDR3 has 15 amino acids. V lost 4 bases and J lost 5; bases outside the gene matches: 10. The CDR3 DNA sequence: TGCGCCAGCAGCCTGGGATGGGGGACAGGGAACGAGCAGTACTTC. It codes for CASSLGWGTGNEQYF.

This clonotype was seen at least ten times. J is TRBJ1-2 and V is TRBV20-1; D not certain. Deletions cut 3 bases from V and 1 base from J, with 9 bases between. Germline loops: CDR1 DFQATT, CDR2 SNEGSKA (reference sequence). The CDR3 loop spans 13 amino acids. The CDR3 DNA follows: TGCAGTGCTAGCTTGGTCCGTAACTATGGCTACACCTTC. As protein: CSASLVRNYGYTF.

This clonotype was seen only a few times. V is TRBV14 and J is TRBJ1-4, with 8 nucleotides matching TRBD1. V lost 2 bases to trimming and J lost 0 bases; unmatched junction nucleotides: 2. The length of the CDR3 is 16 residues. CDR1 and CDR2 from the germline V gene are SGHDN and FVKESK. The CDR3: CASSQRTGPTNEKLFF. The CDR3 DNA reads TGTGCCAGCAGCCAAAGGACAGGGCCAACTAATGAAAAACTGTTTTTT.

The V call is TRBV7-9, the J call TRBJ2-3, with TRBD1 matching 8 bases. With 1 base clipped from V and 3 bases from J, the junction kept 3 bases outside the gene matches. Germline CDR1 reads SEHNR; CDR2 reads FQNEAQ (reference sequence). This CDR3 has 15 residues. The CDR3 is CASSLDRGRTDTQYF. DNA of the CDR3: TGTGCCAGCAGCTTAGACAGGGGGAGGACAGATACGCAGTATTTT.

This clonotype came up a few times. In DNA form, the CDR3 reads TGTGCCAGCAGCGACACACAGGGTGAAGGAGCTTTCTTT. Translated: CASSDTQGEGAFF. The chain links TRBV7-9 to TRBJ1-1, with a tentative D call TRBD1 (6 bases). Germline V lookup: CDR1 SEHNR, CDR2 FQNEAQ (reference sequence). The CDR3 extends over 13 amino acids. V was clipped by 5 bases and J by 10 bases, with 17 bases between them. Based on the CDR3 plus reference TRBV7-9 and TRBJ1-1, the full variable domain is DTGVSQNPRHKITKRGQNVTFRCDPISEHNRLYWYRQTLGQGPEFLTYFQNEAQLEKSRLLSDRFSAERPKGSFSTLEIQRTEQGDSAMYLCASSDTQGEGAFFGQGTRLTVV.

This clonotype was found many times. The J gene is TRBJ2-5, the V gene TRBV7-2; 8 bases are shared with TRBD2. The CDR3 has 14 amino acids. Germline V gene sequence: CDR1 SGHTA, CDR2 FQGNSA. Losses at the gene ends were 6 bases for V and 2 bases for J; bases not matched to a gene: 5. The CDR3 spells CASSLTSGQETQYF. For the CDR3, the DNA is TGTGCCAGCAGTTTAACTAGCGGACAAGAGACCCAGTACTTC.

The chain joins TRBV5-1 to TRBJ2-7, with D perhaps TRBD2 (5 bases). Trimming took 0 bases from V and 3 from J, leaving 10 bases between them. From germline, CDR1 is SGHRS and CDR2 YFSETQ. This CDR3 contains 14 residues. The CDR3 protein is CASSLADGDYEQYF. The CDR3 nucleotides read TGCGCCAGCAGCTTGGCCGACGGGGACTACGAGCAGTACTTC. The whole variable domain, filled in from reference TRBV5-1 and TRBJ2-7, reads KAGVTQTPRYLIKTRGQQVTLSCSPISGHRSVSWYQQTPGQGLQFLFEYFSETQRNKGNFPGRFSGRQFSNSRSEMNVSTLELGDSALYLCASSLADGDYEQYFGPGTRLTVT.

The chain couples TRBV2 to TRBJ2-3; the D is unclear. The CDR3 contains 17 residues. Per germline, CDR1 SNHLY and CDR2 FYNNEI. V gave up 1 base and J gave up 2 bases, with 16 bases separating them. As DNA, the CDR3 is TGTGCCAGCAGTGAAGAATCGAGCTTTGTCGCCACAGATACGCAGTATTTT. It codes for CASSEESSFVATDTQYF.

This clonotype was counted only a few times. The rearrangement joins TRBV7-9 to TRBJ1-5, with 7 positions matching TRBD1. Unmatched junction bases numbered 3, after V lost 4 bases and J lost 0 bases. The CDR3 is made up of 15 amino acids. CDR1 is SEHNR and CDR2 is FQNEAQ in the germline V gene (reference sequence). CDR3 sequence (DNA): TGTGCCAGCAGCTATACAGGGGATAGCAATCAGCCCCAGCATTTT. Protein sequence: CASSYTGDSNQPQHF.

The CDR3 coding sequence is TGCGCCAGCAGCTTAAACCGGGTGGCGAATGAGCAGTTCTTC. Translation gives CASSLNRVANEQFF. The chain combines TRBV5-1 with TRBJ2-1; D not certain. Germline CDR1 and CDR2: SGHRS and YFSETQ. V was shortened by 2 bases and J by 7 bases, with 13 bases between the two germline ends. The CDR3 runs to 14 residues.

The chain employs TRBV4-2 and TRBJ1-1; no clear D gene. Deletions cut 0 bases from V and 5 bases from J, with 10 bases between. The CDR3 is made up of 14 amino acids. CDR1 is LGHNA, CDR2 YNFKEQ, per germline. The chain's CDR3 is CASSQEWARTEAFF. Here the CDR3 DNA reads TGTGCCAGCAGCCAAGAATGGGCCAGAACTGAAGCTTTCTTT.

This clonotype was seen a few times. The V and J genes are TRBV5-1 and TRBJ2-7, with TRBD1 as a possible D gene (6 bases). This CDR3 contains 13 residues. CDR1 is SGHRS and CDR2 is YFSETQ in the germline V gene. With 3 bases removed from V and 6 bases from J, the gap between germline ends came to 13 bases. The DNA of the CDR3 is TGCGCCAGCAGCTATGGGGGCGATGGCGAGCAGTACTTC. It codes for CASSYGGDGEQYF.

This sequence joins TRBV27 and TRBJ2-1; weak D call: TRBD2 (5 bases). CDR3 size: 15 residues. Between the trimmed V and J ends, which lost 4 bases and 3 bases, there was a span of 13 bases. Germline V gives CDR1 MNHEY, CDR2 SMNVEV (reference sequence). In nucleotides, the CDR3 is TGTGCCAGCAGTTCGGGGTACACGTTCTACAATGAGCAGTTCTTC. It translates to CASSSGYTFYNEQFF.

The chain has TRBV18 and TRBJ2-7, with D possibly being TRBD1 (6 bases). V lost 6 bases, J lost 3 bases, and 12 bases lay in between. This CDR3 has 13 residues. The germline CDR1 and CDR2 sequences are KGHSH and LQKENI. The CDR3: CASSPGQNYEQYF. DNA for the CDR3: TGTGCCAGCTCTCCCGGACAGAACTACGAGCAGTACTTC.

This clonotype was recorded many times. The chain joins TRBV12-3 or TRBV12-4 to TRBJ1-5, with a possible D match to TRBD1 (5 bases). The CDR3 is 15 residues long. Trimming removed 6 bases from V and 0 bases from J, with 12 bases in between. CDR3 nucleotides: TGTGCCAGCAGCGCCGACAGCTATAGCAATCAGCCCCAGCATTTT. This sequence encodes CASSADSYSNQPQHF.

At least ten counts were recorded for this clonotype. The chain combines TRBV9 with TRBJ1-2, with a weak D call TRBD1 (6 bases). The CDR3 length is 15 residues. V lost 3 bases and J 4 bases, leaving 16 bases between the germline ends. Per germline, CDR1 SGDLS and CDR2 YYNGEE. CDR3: CASSGEAGARYGYTF. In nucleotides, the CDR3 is TGTGCCAGCAGCGGAGAAGCAGGGGCTCGCTATGGCTACACCTTC. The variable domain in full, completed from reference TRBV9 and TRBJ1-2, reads DSGVTQTPKHLITATGQRVTLRCSPRSGDLSVYWYQQSLDQGLQFLIQYYNGEERAKGNILERFSAQQFPDLHSELNLSSLELGDSALYFCASSGEAGARYGYTFGSGTRLTVV.

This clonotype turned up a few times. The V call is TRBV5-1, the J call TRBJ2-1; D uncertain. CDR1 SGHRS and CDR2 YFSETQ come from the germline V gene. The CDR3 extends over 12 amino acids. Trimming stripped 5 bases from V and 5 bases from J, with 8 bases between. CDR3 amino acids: CASRETNNEQFF. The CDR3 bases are TGCGCCAGCAGAGAAACGAACAATGAGCAGTTCTTC.

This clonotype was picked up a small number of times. The DNA for the CDR3 is TGCAGTGCTGCGGGACAGGGAGGAAACACCATATATTTT. Translating it yields CSAAGQGGNTIYF. This chain joins TRBV20-1 and TRBJ1-3; 9 bases match TRBD1. Germline V gene lookup returns CDR1 DFQATT and CDR2 SNEGSKA (reference sequence). J gave up 4 bases and V 5 bases, and 3 bases lay outside the gene matches. The CDR3 extends over 13 amino acids.